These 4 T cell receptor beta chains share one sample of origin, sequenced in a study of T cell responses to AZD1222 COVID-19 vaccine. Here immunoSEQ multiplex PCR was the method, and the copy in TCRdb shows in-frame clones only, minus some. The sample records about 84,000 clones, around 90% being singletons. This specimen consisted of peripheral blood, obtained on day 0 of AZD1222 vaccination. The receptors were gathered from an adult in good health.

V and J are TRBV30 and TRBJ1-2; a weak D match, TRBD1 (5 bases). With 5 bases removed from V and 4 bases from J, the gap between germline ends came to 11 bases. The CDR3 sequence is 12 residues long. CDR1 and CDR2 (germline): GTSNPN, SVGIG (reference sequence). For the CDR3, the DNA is TGTGCCTGGTGGACACCAACCTATGGCTACACCTTC. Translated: CAWWTPTYGYTF.

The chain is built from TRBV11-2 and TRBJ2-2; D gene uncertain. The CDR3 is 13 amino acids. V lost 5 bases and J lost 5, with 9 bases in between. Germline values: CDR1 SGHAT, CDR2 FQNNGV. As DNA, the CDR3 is TGTGCCAGCAGCCTGACCTCGACCGGGGAGCTGTTTTTT. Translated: CASSLTSTGELFF. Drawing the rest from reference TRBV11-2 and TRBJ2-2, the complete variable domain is EAGVAQSPRYKIIEKRQSVAFWCNPISGHATLYWYQQILGQGPKLLIQFQNNGVVDDSQLPKDRFSAERLKGVDSTLKIQPAKLEDSAVYLCASSLTSTGELFFGEGSRLTVL.

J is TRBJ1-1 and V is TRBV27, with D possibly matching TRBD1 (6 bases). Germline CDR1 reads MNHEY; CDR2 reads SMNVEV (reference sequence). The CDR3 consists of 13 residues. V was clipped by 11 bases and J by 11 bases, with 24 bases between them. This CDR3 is CAANSGAAGEAFF. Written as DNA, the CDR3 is TGTGCCGCAAACTCGGGGGCCGCCGGTGAGGCTTTCTTT.

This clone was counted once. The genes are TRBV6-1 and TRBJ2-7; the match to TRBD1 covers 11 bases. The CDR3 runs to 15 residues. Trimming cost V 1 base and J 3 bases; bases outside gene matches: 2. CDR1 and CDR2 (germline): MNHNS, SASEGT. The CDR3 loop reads CASSEGGTGGYEQYF. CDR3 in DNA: TGTGCCAGCAGTGAAGGGGGGACAGGGGGCTACGAGCAGTACTTC.